This paragraph reports one T cell receptor beta chain. Its target is not known. Generated by immunoSEQ multiplex PCR, the TCRdb table keeps only in-frame clones and is missing some. Of roughly 53,000 clones listed, more than 70% are singletons. The data stem from a study of OX40 agonist ivuxolimab in advanced cancers. For the study at large: The dose of intravenous ivuxolimab that patients received every 2 weeks ranged from 0.01 to 10 mg/kg. Overall study results and limits: Researchers did not establish what antigens the expanded peripheral T cells target. Clonal expansion among partial responders at 0.1-3.0 mg/kg ranked near the lowest.

J lost 3 bases, V lost 6 bases, and 7 bases had no gene match. The length of the CDR3 is 15 residues. CDR1 MGHRA and CDR2 YSYEKL come from the germline V gene. This rearrangement joins TRBV4-1 to TRBJ2-5, with 10 bases matching TRBD1. The receptor was derived from an adult with an advanced solid tumor such as melanoma, head and neck, liver or kidney cancer. The source was CD4+ or CD8+ T cells sorted from blood, collected in a trial of the OX40 agonist ivuxolimab. The CDR3 region has the DNA TGCGCCAGCAGTCAGGGACAGGGGCGGGAAGAGACCCAGTACTTC. Translating it yields CASSQGQGREETQYF.